A selection of T cell receptor beta chains follows, all from one sample in a study of T-cell reconstitution after alpha-beta-depleted transplantation in children. One entry per CDR3 protein results from TCRdb running MiXCR on the PCR reads. The sample has roughly 100,000 distinct CDR3 sequences, more than 7% seen once; the top ten hold approximately 7%. This sample comprised PBMCs from the stem cell graft donor, obtained from the stem cell graft. Source of these receptors: a human donor who donated a stem cell graft to a child with congenital amegakaryocytic thrombocytopenia. Both conserved end residues are part of each CDR3. D genes are given only for firm matches. Clone size, where shown, is once, few, many, or a class for clones that have expanded.

>TRBJ1-1|medium-sized|TRBV5-1|TRBD1
CASSLTGDGTEAFF
TGCGCCAGCAGCCTTACAGGGGACGGGACTGAAGCTTTCTTT
>TRBJ2-3|many|TRBV28|TRBD2
CASSRAGVNADTQYF
TGTGCCAGCAGCCGAGCGGGGGTCAATGCAGATACGCAGTATTTT
>TRBJ2-3|many|TRBV20-1|NA
CSASGGANTDTQYF
TGCAGTGCTAGCGGCGGGGCGAACACAGATACGCAGTATTTT
>TRBJ2-3|NA|TRBV9|TRBD2
CASSLWTSRNTDTQYF
TGTGCCAGCAGCCTCTGGACTAGCCGCAACACAGATACGCAGTATTTT
>TRBJ1-4|few|TRBV28|NA
CASSLEGFGIGKLFF
TGTGCCAGCAGTTTAGAGGGGTTTGGTATTGGAAAACTGTTTTTT
>TRBJ1-1|NA|TRBV7-2|NA
CASSLRGGDTEAFF
TGTGCCAGCAGCTTACGGGGGGGGGACACTGAAGCTTTCTTT
>TRBJ1-1|NA|TRBV14|NA
CASSQGERMNTEAFF
TGTGCCAGCAGCCAAGGGGAGAGGATGAACACTGAAGCTTTCTTT
>TRBJ2-1|many|TRBV20-1|NA
CSALEGRRLHNEQFF
TGCAGTGCTCTGGAGGGACGGCGGCTCCACAATGAGCAGTTCTTC
>TRBJ2-1|many|TRBV6-2/TRBV6-3|TRBD2
CASSYPGLAELDEQFF
TGTGCCAGCAGTTACCCGGGACTAGCGGAGCTCGATGAGCAGTTCTTC
>TRBJ2-7|many|TRBV4-1|NA
CASSPREGLNEQYF
TGCGCCAGCAGCCCGCGTGAAGGGCTCAACGAGCAGTACTTC
>TRBJ2-4|many|TRBV10-1|NA
CASSEDGWGKNIQYF
TGCGCCAGCAGTGAGGACGGATGGGGCAAAAACATTCAGTACTTC
>TRBJ2-7|many|TRBV20-1|TRBD1
CSAQTRGPSLYEQYF
TGCAGTGCACAGACGAGGGGGCCCTCCCTCTACGAGCAGTACTTC
>TRBJ2-7|many|TRBV4-1|TRBD2
CASSQGDYLTYEQYF
TGCGCCAGCAGCCAAGGGGACTACCTCACCTACGAGCAGTACTTC
>TRBJ2-6|NA|TRBV11-2|NA
CASSPPIGSGANVLTF
TGTGCCAGCAGCCCCCCGATAGGCTCTGGGGCCAACGTCCTGACTTTC
>TRBJ2-3|many|TRBV4-2|NA
CASSPRQDTDTQYF
TGTGCCAGCAGCCCTAGACAGGACACAGATACGCAGTATTTT
>TRBJ1-1|NA|TRBV4-2|NA
CASSPNTENTEAFF
TGTGCCAGCAGCCCAAACACAGAGAACACTGAAGCTTTCTTT
>TRBJ1-2|many|TRBV5-6|TRBD1
CASSRSPDRDNGYTF
TGTGCCAGCAGCCGCTCGCCTGACAGGGACAATGGCTACACCTTC
>TRBJ2-1|many|TRBV5-8|TRBD2
CASSTGTSGTNEQFF
TGTGCCAGCAGCACCGGGACTAGCGGGACCAATGAGCAGTTCTTC
>TRBJ2-3|many|TRBV5-6|NA
CASSLEATGTQYF
TGTGCCAGCAGCTTGGAGGCGACGGGTACGCAGTATTTT
>TRBJ2-1|many|TRBV7-8|TRBD2
CASSPAGAYNEQFF
TGTGCCAGCAGCCCAGCGGGGGCGTACAATGAGCAGTTCTTC
>TRBJ1-1|many|TRBV20-1|NA
CSAGTGRGAFF
TGCAGTGCTGGGACGGGCCGGGGGGCTTTCTTT
>TRBJ2-3|many|TRBV5-6|NA
CASSPRPNTDTQYF
TGTGCCAGCAGCCCTAGACCCAACACAGATACGCAGTATTTT
>TRBJ1-4|many|TRBV12-3/TRBV12-4|TRBD1
CASSLTGQSGKLFF
TGTGCCAGCAGTCTAACGGGACAGTCCGGAAAACTGTTTTTT
>TRBJ2-1|many|TRBV29-1|NA
CSVDVKNEQFF
TGCAGCGTTGACGTTAAGAATGAGCAGTTCTTC
>TRBJ1-5|many|TRBV7-6|NA
CASSLTVSNQPQHF
TGTGCCAGCAGCTTGACAGTTAGCAATCAGCCCCAGCATTTT
>TRBJ2-1|few|TRBV6-2/TRBV6-3|TRBD2
CASSPRDYYNEQFF
TGTGCCAGCAGTCCCCGGGACTACTACAATGAGCAGTTCTTC
>TRBJ2-2|many|TRBV5-1|TRBD2
CASSTGTSGKGAGELFF
TGCGCCAGCAGCACCGGGACTAGCGGGAAAGGGGCCGGGGAGCTGTTTTTT
>TRBJ1-5|many|TRBV20-1|TRBD1
CSARIGQADSNQPQHF
TGCAGTGCTAGAATAGGACAGGCGGATAGCAATCAGCCCCAGCATTTT
>TRBJ2-3|many|TRBV4-3|TRBD2
CASSPGLAGADTQYF
TGCGCCAGCAGCCCGGGACTAGCGGGAGCAGATACGCAGTATTTT
>TRBJ2-4|many|TRBV20-1|TRBD2
CSARLGLGGDVKNIQYF
TGCAGTGCTAGATTGGGACTAGGCGGCGATGTCAAAAACATTCAGTACTTC
>TRBJ2-3|few|TRBV20-1|NA
CSARAYGDTQYF
TGCAGTGCTAGAGCTTACGGGGATACGCAGTATTTT
>TRBJ1-5|many|TRBV2|NA
CASSEWLQLNQPQHF
TGTGCCAGCAGTGAATGGTTACAACTCAATCAGCCCCAGCATTTT
>TRBJ1-2|many|TRBV20-1|NA
CSPLGQKEYGYTF
TGCAGTCCGCTAGGGCAAAAGGAGTATGGCTACACCTTC
>TRBJ1-5|many|TRBV7-2|NA
CASSLGMDQPQHF
TGTGCCAGCAGCTTAGGGATGGATCAGCCCCAGCATTTT
>TRBJ2-5|NA|TRBV5-1|NA
CASSLGSSRLGIETQYF
TGCGCCAGCAGCTTGGGAAGCTCCCGACTCGGAATTGAGACCCAGTACTTC
>TRBJ1-1|few|TRBV5-1|NA
CASSLEGGARRMNTEAFF
TGCGCCAGCAGCTTGGAAGGGGGGGCAAGGCGTATGAACACTGAAGCTTTCTTT
>TRBJ2-5|many|TRBV7-9|TRBD2
CASSWSGRPQETQYF
TGTGCCAGCAGCTGGAGCGGGAGGCCTCAAGAGACCCAGTACTTC
>TRBJ2-5|many|TRBV5-1|NA
CASSLEVGLQETQYF
TGCGCCAGCAGCTTGGAAGTGGGACTCCAAGAGACCCAGTACTTC
>TRBJ1-5|many|TRBV10-3|NA
CAISESESQPQHF
TGTGCCATCAGTGAGTCGGAGAGTCAGCCCCAGCATTTT
>TRBJ1-5|many|TRBV7-2|TRBD1
CASSLRTGGDQPQHF
TGTGCCAGCAGCTTAAGGACAGGGGGCGATCAGCCCCAGCATTTT
>TRBJ2-7|many|TRBV7-8|TRBD1
CASSTLAPDRGYEQYF
TGTGCCAGCAGCACTCTAGCACCGGACAGGGGCTACGAGCAGTACTTC
>TRBJ2-1|many|TRBV29-1|TRBD1
CSVAGDRAFYNEQFF
TGCAGCGTTGCGGGTGACAGGGCTTTCTACAATGAGCAGTTCTTC
>TRBJ2-7|many|TRBV12-3/TRBV12-4|NA
CASSELTSGQQQEYEQYF
TGTGCCAGCAGCGAACTAACTTCTGGGCAGCAACAGGAGTACGAGCAGTACTTC
>TRBJ1-2|few|TRBV5-1|NA
CASSLALRTVNYGYTF
TGCGCCAGCAGCTTAGCGTTACGGACGGTAAACTATGGCTACACCTTC
>TRBJ2-5|many|TRBV28|NA
CASSLAETQYF
TGTGCCAGCAGTTTAGCAGAGACCCAGTACTTC
>TRBJ2-3|many|TRBV20-1|TRBD2
CSARGPGLAGVSDTQYF
TGCAGTGCTAGGGGACCAGGACTAGCGGGAGTTTCAGATACGCAGTATTTT
>TRBJ2-5|many|TRBV10-3|TRBD2
CAISPTSGRGETQYF
TGTGCCATCAGTCCGACTAGCGGGAGGGGAGAGACCCAGTACTTC
>TRBJ1-6|many|TRBV5-1|TRBD1
CASSPQTGDSPLHF
TGCGCCAGCAGCCCCCAAACAGGGGATTCACCCCTCCACTTT
>TRBJ1-1|many|TRBV7-9|NA
CASSRTGWDTEAFF
TGTGCCAGCAGCCGGACCGGTTGGGACACTGAAGCTTTCTTT
>TRBJ1-4|many|TRBV5-1|NA
CASSPDSTNEKLFF
TGCGCCAGCAGCCCGGACAGCACGAATGAAAAACTGTTTTTT
>TRBJ2-6|few|TRBV12-3/TRBV12-4|TRBD1
CASSFGTGRAGANVLTF
TGTGCCAGCAGTTTCGGGACAGGGAGGGCTGGGGCCAACGTCCTGACTTTC
>TRBJ2-7|many|TRBV5-1|TRBD2
CASSLVAGENEQYF
TGCGCCAGCAGCTTGGTGGCGGGGGAGAACGAGCAGTACTTC
>TRBJ2-2|many|TRBV5-1|TRBD2
CASGTSGRKTGELFF
TGCGCCAGCGGAACTAGCGGGAGAAAAACCGGGGAGCTGTTTTTT
>TRBJ1-2|many|TRBV20-1|TRBD1
CSARGQGANYGYTF
TGCAGTGCTAGAGGACAGGGGGCGAACTATGGCTACACCTTC
>TRBJ1-1|NA|TRBV20-1|NA
CSAREIWNTEAFF
TGCAGTGCTAGAGAGATCTGGAACACTGAAGCTTTCTTT
>TRBJ2-2|many|TRBV5-1|TRBD2
CASSPHSVREAGELFF
TGCGCCAGCAGCCCCCATTCTGTTCGGGAGGCCGGGGAGCTGTTTTTT
>TRBJ2-1|many|TRBV7-9|TRBD1
CASSAPGQRYNEQFF
TGTGCCAGCAGCGCTCCGGGACAGCGATACAATGAGCAGTTCTTC
>TRBJ2-2|many|TRBV12-3/TRBV12-4|NA
CASSLSRQTAGELFF
TGTGCCAGCAGTTTATCGAGACAGACGGCCGGGGAGCTGTTTTTT
>TRBJ1-4|many|TRBV20-1|NA
CSAGVGGALEKLFF
TGCAGTGCGGGGGTTGGTGGGGCGCTGGAAAAACTGTTTTTT
>TRBJ2-1|many|TRBV3-1|NA
CASSQDRRREQFF
TGTGCCAGCAGCCAAGATCGAAGAAGGGAGCAGTTCTTC